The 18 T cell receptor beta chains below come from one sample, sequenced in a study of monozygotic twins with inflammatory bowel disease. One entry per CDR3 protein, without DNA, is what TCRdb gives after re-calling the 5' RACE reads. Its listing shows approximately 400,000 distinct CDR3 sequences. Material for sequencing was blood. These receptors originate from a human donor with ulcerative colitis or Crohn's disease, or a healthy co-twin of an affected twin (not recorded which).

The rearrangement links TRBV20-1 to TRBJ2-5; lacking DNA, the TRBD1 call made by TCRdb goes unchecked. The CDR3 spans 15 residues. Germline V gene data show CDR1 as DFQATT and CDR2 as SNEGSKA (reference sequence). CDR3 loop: CSARDRGNFQETQYF.

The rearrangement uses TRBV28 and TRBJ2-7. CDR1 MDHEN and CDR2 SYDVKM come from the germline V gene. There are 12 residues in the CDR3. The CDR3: CASRKGPNEQYF.

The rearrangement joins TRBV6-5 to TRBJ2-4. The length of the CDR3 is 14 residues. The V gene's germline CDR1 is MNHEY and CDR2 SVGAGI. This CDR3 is CASSYSLAKNIQYF.

CDR3: CASSFSTSHETQYF. The chain has TRBV5-1 and TRBJ2-5. The CDR3 contains 14 residues. Per the germline V gene, CDR1 is SGHRS and CDR2 is YFSETQ.

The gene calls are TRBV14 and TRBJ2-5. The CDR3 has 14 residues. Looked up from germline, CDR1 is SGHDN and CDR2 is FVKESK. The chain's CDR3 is CASSQEWAQETQYF.

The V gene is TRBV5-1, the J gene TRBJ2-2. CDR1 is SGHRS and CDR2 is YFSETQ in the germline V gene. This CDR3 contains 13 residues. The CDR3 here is CASSHGNAGELFF.

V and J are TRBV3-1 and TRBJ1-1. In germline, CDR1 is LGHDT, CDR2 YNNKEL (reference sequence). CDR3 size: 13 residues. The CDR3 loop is CASSPIGHSEAFF.

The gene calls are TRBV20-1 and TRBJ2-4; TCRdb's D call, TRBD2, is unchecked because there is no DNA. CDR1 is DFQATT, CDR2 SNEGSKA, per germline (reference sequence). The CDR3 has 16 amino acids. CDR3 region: CSAAPGTSGGGNIQYF.

CDR3 sequence: CAISESLAGGRNEQFF. The chain has TRBV10-3 and TRBJ2-1; TCRdb proposes TRBD2, but this gene call is untestable without DNA. Germline V gene sequence: CDR1 ENHRY, CDR2 SYGVKD. This CDR3 is 16 amino acids long.

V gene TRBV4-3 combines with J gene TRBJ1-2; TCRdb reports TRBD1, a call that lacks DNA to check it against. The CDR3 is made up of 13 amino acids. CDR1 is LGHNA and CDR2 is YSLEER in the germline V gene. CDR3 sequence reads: CASSRSGYYGYTF.

CDR3 loop: CASSAPGTGKPTQYF. This sequence joins TRBV12-3 or TRBV12-4 and TRBJ2-5; TCRdb returns TRBD1, unconfirmable since there is no DNA. There are 15 residues in the CDR3.

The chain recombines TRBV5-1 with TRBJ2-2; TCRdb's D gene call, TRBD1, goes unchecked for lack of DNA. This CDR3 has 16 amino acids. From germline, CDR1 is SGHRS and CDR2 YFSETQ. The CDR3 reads CASSLDRQGATGELFF.

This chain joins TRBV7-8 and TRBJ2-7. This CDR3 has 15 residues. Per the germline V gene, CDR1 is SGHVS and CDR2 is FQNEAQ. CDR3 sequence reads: CASSLGATSPYEQYF.

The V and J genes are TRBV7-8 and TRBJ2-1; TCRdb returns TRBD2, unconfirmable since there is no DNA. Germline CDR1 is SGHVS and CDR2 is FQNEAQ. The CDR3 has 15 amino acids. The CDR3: CASDHRASSYNEQFF.

CDR3 sequence: CAISESVSGSKTQYF. The gene calls are TRBV10-3 and TRBJ2-5; checking the TCRdb D call of TRBD2 is not possible without DNA. The CDR3 is 15 amino acids. CDR1 and CDR2 (germline): ENHRY, SYGVKD.

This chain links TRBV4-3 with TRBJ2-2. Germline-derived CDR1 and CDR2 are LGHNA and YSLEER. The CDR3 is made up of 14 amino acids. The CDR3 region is CASSIDMLTGELFF.

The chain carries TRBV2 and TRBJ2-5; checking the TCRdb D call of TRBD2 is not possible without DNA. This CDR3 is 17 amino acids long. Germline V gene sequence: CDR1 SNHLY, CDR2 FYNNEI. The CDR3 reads CASDPGLAQITGETQYF.

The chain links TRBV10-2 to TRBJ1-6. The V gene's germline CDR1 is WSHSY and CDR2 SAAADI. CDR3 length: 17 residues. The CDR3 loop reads CASRGEGSLQNNSPLHF.